Sequencing of this TCR beta chain was carried out in a study of low-dose radiotherapy and immunotherapy resistance in tumors. This clonotype came up many times. The time point denotes: before trial treatment. The study gave donors nivolumab, ipilimumab, aspirin, low-dose cyclophosphamide and low-dose radiotherapy. V was pared by 0 bases and J by 4 bases, with 10 bases of the junction left unmatched. Per germline, CDR1 SQVTM and CDR2 ANQGSEA. The length of the CDR3 is 16 residues. First-strand cDNA used TRAV- and TRBV-specific primers, covering alpha and beta chains. For amplifying TCRs, the PCR ran for approximately 18 cycles with Phusion, which was used together with a constant-region primer and the adapter on the V primers. Amplification of the isolated mRNA used in vitro transcription. TCRdb re-derived calls from the reads in MiXCR, one entry per CDR3 protein. The sample holds more than 85,000 distinct CDR3 sequences, roughly a tenth seen once.

The rearrangement uses TRBV29-1 and TRBJ2-3; 7 bases agree with TRBD1. This sequence originates from a male donor with prostate cancer. The sample was PBMCs, taken before treatment. The CDR3 bases are TGCAGCGTTGAAGATTATATGAGGGGGCCGGCAGATACGCAGTATTTT. It codes for CSVEDYMRGPADTQYF.